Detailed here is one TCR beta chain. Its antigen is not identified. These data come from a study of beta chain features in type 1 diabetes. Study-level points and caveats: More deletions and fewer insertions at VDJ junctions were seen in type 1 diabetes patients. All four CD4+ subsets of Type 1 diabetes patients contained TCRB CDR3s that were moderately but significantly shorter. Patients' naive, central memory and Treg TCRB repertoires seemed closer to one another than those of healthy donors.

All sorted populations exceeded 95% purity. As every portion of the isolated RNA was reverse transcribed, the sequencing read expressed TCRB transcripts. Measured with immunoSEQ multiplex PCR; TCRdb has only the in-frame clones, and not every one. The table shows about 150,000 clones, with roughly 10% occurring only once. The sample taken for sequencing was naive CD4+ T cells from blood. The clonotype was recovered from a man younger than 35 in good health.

CDR3 residues: CASSTRLALRETQYF. The CDR3 DNA reads as TGTGCCAGCAGTACGCGACTAGCGCTGAGGGAGACCCAGTACTTC. V gene TRBV27 combines with J gene TRBJ2-5; 8 nucleotides agree with TRBD2. V lost 5 bases to trimming and J lost 5 bases; unmatched junction nucleotides: 10. The germline CDR1 and CDR2 sequences are MNHEY and SMNVEV (reference sequence). The CDR3 is 15 amino acids.